Following are 24 T cell receptor beta chains from one sample sequenced in a study of blood T cell repertoires in COVID-19. Measured with immunoSEQ multiplex PCR; TCRdb has only the in-frame clones, and not every one. Here the sample spans hundreds of thousands of clones, about 90% being singletons. Input material: peripheral blood. These receptors were obtained from a woman aged 25 to 39 with COVID-19, enrolled during active disease.

This chain links TRBV4-3 with TRBJ1-4; TRBD1 agrees at 9 bases. CDR3 length: 15 residues. The trim removed 4 bases at V and 7 bases at J, leaving 7 bases unmatched. The germline gives CDR1 LGHNA, CDR2 YSLEER. CDR3 amino acids: CASSPGTGSGEKLFF. In nucleotides, the CDR3 is TGCGCCAGCAGCCCGGGGACAGGGTCGGGTGAAAAACTGTTTTTT.

V and J are TRBV11-2 and TRBJ1-4; TRBD1 is a possible D gene (5 bases). V was trimmed by 7 bases and J by 6 bases, leaving 21 bases between them. This CDR3 region has 16 residues. Germline V CDR1 and CDR2: SGHAT, FQNNGV. CDR3 DNA: TGTGCCAGCACCCCGGACACCTCTTTTTATGATGAAAAACTGTTTTTT. Translated, it gives CASTPDTSFYDEKLFF.

The V gene is TRBV19, the J gene TRBJ1-2; tentative D call: TRBD1 (6 bases). CDR3 length equals 15 residues. Germline-derived CDR1 and CDR2 are LNHDA and SQIVND (reference sequence). Between the trimmed V and J ends, which lost 1 base and 2 bases, there was a span of 11 bases. In DNA form, the CDR3 reads TGTGCCAGTAGTATAGCGCGGACAGCGAACTATGGCTACACCTTC. Its translation: CASSIARTANYGYTF.

The V and J genes are TRBV6-5 and TRBJ1-1; no clear D. Per germline, CDR1 MNHEY and CDR2 SVGAGI. Trimming cost V 7 bases and J 4 bases, with 13 bases left between them. This CDR3 spans 13 amino acids. CDR3 DNA sequence: TGTGCCAGCACCGACACCCTGGGCACTGAAGCTTTCTTT. It yields the protein CASTDTLGTEAFF.

The chain carries TRBV5-1 and TRBJ1-1; possibly TRBD1 for D (5 bases). V dropped 2 bases and J dropped 4 bases, with 12 bases sitting between them. The CDR3 sequence is 14 residues long. Germline CDR1 reads SGHRS; CDR2 reads YFSETQ. The CDR3 sequence is CASSLMGGSTEAFF. CDR3 DNA: TGCGCCAGCAGCTTAATGGGGGGTAGCACTGAAGCTTTCTTT. The whole variable domain, filled in from reference TRBV5-1 and TRBJ1-1, reads KAGVTQTPRYLIKTRGQQVTLSCSPISGHRSVSWYQQTPGQGLQFLFEYFSETQRNKGNFPGRFSGRQFSNSRSEMNVSTLELGDSALYLCASSLMGGSTEAFFGQGTRLTVV.

The V gene is TRBV28, the J gene TRBJ2-7, with 8 bases lining up with TRBD1. The CDR3 is made up of 15 amino acids. Germline values: CDR1 MDHEN, CDR2 SYDVKM. J lost 7 bases, V lost 6 bases, and 14 bases had no gene match. Here the CDR3 reads CASSLSSRQGREQYV. The CDR3 DNA reads as TGTGCCAGCAGCCTAAGCTCTAGACAGGGGCGGGAGCAGTACGTC.

The sample holds a few counts of this clone. This chain connects TRBV9 to TRBJ1-5; a possible D gene is TRBD1 (5 bases). The germline V gene encodes CDR1 SGDLS and CDR2 YYNGEE. V was trimmed by 1 base and J by 4 bases, leaving 18 bases between them. The CDR3 totals 17 residues. This chain's CDR3 is CASSVSHSPTVNQPQHF. CDR3 bases: TGTGCCAGCAGCGTAAGCCACTCCCCGACAGTGAATCAGCCCCAGCATTTT.

The V and J genes are TRBV3-1 (or the pseudogene TRBV3-2) and TRBJ1-5; TRBD1 is a possible D gene (5 bases). The CDR3 loop spans 20 amino acids. The germline V and J ends were trimmed by 3 bases and 1 base, with 25 bases remaining between them. Germline V gives CDR1 LGHDT, CDR2 YNNKEL (reference sequence). CDR3 amino acids: CASSQSSEGLERGSNQPQHF. DNA for the CDR3: TGTGCCAGCAGCCAGTCTTCCGAGGGACTTGAACGCGGAAGCAATCAGCCCCAGCATTTT.

The genes are TRBV6-5 and TRBJ1-3; 9 bases map to TRBD1. This CDR3 comprises 14 residues. Losses at the gene ends were 8 bases for V and 4 bases for J; bases not matched to a gene: 6. CDR1 and CDR2 (germline): MNHEY, SVGAGI. DNA for the CDR3: TGTGCCAGCCACAGGGGGCCTTCGGGAAACACCATATATTTT. Translating it yields CASHRGPSGNTIYF.

The rearrangement uses TRBV11-2 and TRBJ2-3; D gene uncertain. Deletions cut 5 bases from V and 0 bases from J, with 9 bases between. The CDR3 totals 14 residues. Germline CDR1 SGHAT, CDR2 FQNNGV. CDR3 DNA: TGTGCCAGCAGCCCATACTCTAGCACAGATACGCAGTATTTT. It codes for CASSPYSSTDTQYF. Looking up the rest from reference TRBV11-2 and TRBJ2-3 gives the full variable domain: EAGVAQSPRYKIIEKRQSVAFWCNPISGHATLYWYQQILGQGPKLLIQFQNNGVVDDSQLPKDRFSAERLKGVDSTLKIQPAKLEDSAVYLCASSPYSSTDTQYFGPGTRLTVL.

The chain joins TRBV6-5 to TRBJ1-2, with D unresolved. The V end lost 3 bases, the J end lost 8 bases, and 13 bases lay between the germline ends. CDR1 and CDR2 from the germline V gene are MNHEY and SVGAGI. The CDR3 sequence is 13 residues long. CDR3: CASSYTEMGGYTF. In DNA, the CDR3 is TGTGCCAGCAGTTATACTGAAATGGGCGGCTACACCTTC.

This clone showed up just a few times. The V and J genes are TRBV6-2 or TRBV6-3 and TRBJ1-4, with TRBD1 matching over 10 bases. The CDR3 runs to 14 residues. CDR1 MNHEY and CDR2 SVGEGT come from the germline V gene. Unmatched junction bases numbered 3, after V lost 5 bases and J lost 6 bases. CDR3 in amino acids: CASSPGQGYEKLFF. CDR3 nucleotide sequence: TGTGCCAGCAGTCCGGGACAGGGGTATGAAAAACTGTTTTTT.

The J gene is TRBJ1-5, the V gene TRBV2, with 7 bases fitting TRBD1. Trimming cost V 3 bases and J 0 bases; bases outside gene matches: 11. CDR1 and CDR2 from the germline V gene are SNHLY and FYNNEI. The CDR3 runs to 18 residues. This CDR3 reads CASSDEAGGPNSNQPQHF. CDR3 coding DNA: TGTGCCAGCAGTGATGAGGCAGGGGGGCCGAATAGCAATCAGCCCCAGCATTTT.

The chain joins TRBV27 to TRBJ1-4; D is undetermined. This CDR3 has 14 amino acids. Germline values: CDR1 MNHEY, CDR2 SMNVEV (reference sequence). V lost 6 bases, J lost 2 bases, and 10 bases lay in between. The CDR3 reads CASSQRATNEKLFF. The CDR3 DNA is TGTGCCAGCAGCCAGAGGGCTACTAATGAAAAACTGTTTTTT. Supplemented by reference TRBV27 and TRBJ1-4, the full variable domain reads EAQVTQNPRYLITVTGKKLTVTCSQNMNHEYMSWYRQDPGLGLRQIYYSMNVEVTDKGDVPEGYKVSRKEKRNFPLILESPSPNQTSLYFCASSQRATNEKLFFGSGTQLSVL.

This clone has more than one count but fewer than ten. This chain links TRBV7-2 with TRBJ2-5; 7 bases are shared with TRBD2. Germline CDR1 is SGHTA and CDR2 is FQGNSA. The CDR3 runs to 14 residues. Unmatched junction bases numbered 6, after V lost 5 bases and J lost 3 bases. CDR3 sequence: CASSQRTRKETQYF. The CDR3 DNA reads as TGTGCCAGCAGCCAAAGGACTAGAAAAGAGACCCAGTACTTC.

CDR3 residues: CASSLAPLPYEQYF. CDR3 coding DNA: TGTGCCAGCAGCTTAGCCCCCCTCCCCTACGAGCAGTACTTC. The chain combines TRBV7-2 with TRBJ2-7; D ambiguous. The CDR3 has 14 residues. V was trimmed by 0 bases and J by 2 bases, leaving 8 bases between them. Germline CDR1 and CDR2: SGHTA and FQGNSA.

J is TRBJ1-2 and V is TRBV19, with 7 positions matching TRBD1. J lost 4 bases, V lost 5 bases, and 13 bases had no gene match. The CDR3 sequence is 16 residues long. Per the germline V gene, CDR1 is LNHDA and CDR2 is SQIVND (reference sequence). In nucleotides, the CDR3 is TGTGCCAGTAGTTCCGACCGGGACAGATCTTCCTATGGCTACACCTTC. Protein sequence: CASSSDRDRSSYGYTF.

The gene calls are TRBV4-1 and TRBJ1-1, with D possibly being TRBD1 (6 bases). The ends were cut back, 4 bases at V and 1 base at J, with 13 bases in the middle. The V gene's germline CDR1 is MGHRA and CDR2 YSYEKL. The CDR3 totals 15 residues. CDR3 amino acids: CASSLHQQGNTEAFF. As DNA, the CDR3 is TGCGCCAGCAGCCTACATCAACAGGGGAACACTGAAGCTTTCTTT.

The gene calls are TRBV19 and TRBJ1-2, with D uncertain. V was clipped by 1 base and J by 0 bases, with 9 bases between them. Germline V gene data show CDR1 as LNHDA and CDR2 as SQIVND (reference sequence). The CDR3 sequence is 15 residues long. CDR3 DNA sequence: TGTGCCAGTAGTATAGCCCTACTCCCTAACTATGGCTACACCTTC. Protein sequence: CASSIALLPNYGYTF.

This clone came up a few times. The V and J genes are TRBV3-1 (or the pseudogene TRBV3-2) and TRBJ2-2, with no clear D. V was trimmed by 1 base and J by 1 base, leaving 4 bases between them. This CDR3 has 14 residues. The V gene's germline CDR1 is LGHDT and CDR2 YNNKEL (reference sequence). In DNA form, the CDR3 reads TGTGCCAGCAGCCAAGTGAGGAACACCGGGGAGCTGTTTTTT. This sequence encodes CASSQVRNTGELFF.

This chain uses TRBV29-1 with TRBJ1-1; D remains unclear. The V and J ends lost 3 bases and 3 bases respectively, with 11 bases between them. Germline V gives CDR1 SQVTM, CDR2 ANQGSEA. This CDR3 spans 13 amino acids. CDR3: CSVEPLRDTEAFF. DNA of the CDR3: TGCAGCGTTGAGCCCCTCCGGGACACTGAAGCTTTCTTT.

The chain links TRBV3-1 (or the pseudogene TRBV3-2) to TRBJ1-3; 7 bases align to TRBD1. Germline V gene data show CDR1 as LGHDT and CDR2 as YNNKEL (reference sequence). The CDR3 totals 17 residues. Trimming at V came to 4 bases and at J to 0 bases, leaving 9 bases not matched to a gene. The CDR3 region is CASSPNPGQFSGNTIYF. In DNA, the CDR3 is TGTGCCAGCAGCCCAAATCCGGGACAGTTCTCTGGAAACACCATATATTTT.

The chain recombines TRBV5-1 with TRBJ2-3; a weak D match, TRBD1 (5 bases). Germline V gene lookup returns CDR1 SGHRS and CDR2 YFSETQ. The CDR3 length is 16 residues. V lost 2 bases and J lost 0, with 13 bases in between. The CDR3: CASSFTSGSSTDTQYF. CDR3 sequence (DNA): TGCGCCAGCAGCTTCACATCAGGGTCGAGCACAGATACGCAGTATTTT.

The J gene is TRBJ2-2, the V gene TRBV11-3; TRBD1 agrees at 8 bases. CDR3 length: 16 residues. CDR1 and CDR2 (germline): SGHNT, YENEEA. The V gene end was trimmed by 3 bases and the J gene end by 3 bases; junction bases not matched to a gene: 6. In nucleotides, the CDR3 is TGTGCCAGCAGCTTGGCGGGACAGGTATACACCGGGGAGCTGTTTTTT. Its translation: CASSLAGQVYTGELFF.